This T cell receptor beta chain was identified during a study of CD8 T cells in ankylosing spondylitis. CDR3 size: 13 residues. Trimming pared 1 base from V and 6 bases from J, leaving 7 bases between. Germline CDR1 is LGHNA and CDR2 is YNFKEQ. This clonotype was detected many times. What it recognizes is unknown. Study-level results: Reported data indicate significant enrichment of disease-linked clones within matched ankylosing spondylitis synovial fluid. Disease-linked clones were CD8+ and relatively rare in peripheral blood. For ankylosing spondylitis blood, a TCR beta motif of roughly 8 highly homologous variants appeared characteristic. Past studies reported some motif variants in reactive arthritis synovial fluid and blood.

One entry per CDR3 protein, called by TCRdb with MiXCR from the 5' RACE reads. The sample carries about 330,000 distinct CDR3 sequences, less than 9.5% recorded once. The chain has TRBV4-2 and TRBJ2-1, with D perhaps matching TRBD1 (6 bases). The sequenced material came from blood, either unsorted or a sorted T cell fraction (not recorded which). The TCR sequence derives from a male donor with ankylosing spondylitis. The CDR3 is CASSQGGRNEQFF. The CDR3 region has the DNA TGTGCCAGCAGCCAAGGGGGGCGCAATGAGCAGTTCTTC.